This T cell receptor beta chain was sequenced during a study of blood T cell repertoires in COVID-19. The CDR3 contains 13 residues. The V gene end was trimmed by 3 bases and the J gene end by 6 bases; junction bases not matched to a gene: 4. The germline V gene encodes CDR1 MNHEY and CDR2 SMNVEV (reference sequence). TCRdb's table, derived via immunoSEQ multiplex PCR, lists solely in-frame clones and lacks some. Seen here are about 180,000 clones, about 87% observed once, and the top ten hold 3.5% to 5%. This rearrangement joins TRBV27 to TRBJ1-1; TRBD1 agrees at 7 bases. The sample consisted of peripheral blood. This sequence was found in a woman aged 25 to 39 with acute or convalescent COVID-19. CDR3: CASSLTGSPEAFF. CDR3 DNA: TGTGCCAGCAGTTTGACAGGGTCCCCTGAAGCTTTCTTT.